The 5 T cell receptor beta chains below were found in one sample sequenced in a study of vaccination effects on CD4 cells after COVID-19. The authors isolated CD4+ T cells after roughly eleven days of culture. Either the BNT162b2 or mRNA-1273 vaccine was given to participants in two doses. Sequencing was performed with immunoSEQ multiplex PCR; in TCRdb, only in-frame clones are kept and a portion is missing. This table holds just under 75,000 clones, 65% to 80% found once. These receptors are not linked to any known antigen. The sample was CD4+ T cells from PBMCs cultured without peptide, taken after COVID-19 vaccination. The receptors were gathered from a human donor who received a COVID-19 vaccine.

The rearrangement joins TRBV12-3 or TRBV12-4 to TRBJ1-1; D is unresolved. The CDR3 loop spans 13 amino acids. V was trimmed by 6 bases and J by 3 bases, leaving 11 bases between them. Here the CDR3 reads CASRRRWDTEAFF. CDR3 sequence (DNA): TGTGCCAGCAGACGCCGCTGGGACACTGAAGCTTTCTTT.

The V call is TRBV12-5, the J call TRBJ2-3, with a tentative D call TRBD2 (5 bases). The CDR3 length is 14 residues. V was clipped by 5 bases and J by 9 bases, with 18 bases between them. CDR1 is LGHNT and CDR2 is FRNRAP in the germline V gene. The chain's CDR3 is CASGLASHRRTQYF. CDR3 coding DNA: TGTGCTAGTGGTCTAGCCTCCCACCGTCGAACGCAGTATTTT. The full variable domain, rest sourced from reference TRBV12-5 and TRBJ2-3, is DARVTQTPRHKVTEMGQEVTMRCQPILGHNTVFWYRQTMMQGLELLAYFRNRAPLDDSGMPKDRFSAEMPDATLATLKIQPSEPRDSAVYFCASGLASHRRTQYFGPGTRLTVL.

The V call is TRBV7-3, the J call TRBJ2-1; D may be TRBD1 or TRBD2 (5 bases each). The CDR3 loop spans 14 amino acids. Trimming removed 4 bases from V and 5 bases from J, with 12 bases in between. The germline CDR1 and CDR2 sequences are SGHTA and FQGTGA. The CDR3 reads CASSSLGTNNEQFF. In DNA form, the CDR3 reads TGTGCCAGCAGCTCCCTCGGGACCAACAATGAGCAGTTCTTC.

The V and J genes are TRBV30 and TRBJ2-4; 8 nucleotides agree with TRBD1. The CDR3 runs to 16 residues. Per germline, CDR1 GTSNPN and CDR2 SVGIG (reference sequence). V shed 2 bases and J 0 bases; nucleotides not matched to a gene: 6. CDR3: CAWSFPTGVAKNIQYF. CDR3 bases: TGTGCCTGGAGTTTCCCGACAGGGGTAGCCAAAAACATTCAGTACTTC.

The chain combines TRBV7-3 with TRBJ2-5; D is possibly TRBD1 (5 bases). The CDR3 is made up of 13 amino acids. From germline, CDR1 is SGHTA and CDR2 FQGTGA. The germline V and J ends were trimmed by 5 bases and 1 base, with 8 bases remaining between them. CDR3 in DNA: TGTGCCAGCAGCCCCAGGGTCCAAGAGACCCAGTACTTC. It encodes CASSPRVQETQYF.